The 20 T cell receptor beta chains given below trace back to one sample, sequenced in a study of Tregs in tolerant kidney transplant recipients. Produced via immunoSEQ multiplex PCR; TCRdb's table is partial and in-frame only. The profile shows tens of thousands of clones, more than 80% of them singletons. Sequencing input: CD8+ T cells from blood. These receptors all come from a human donor in good health.

This clone was recorded once. The V and J genes are TRBV11-3 and TRBJ2-2; D is possibly TRBD2 (5 bases). V shed 4 bases and J shed 4 bases, with 7 bases lying between them. Germline V gene data show CDR1 as SGHNT and CDR2 as YENEEA. The CDR3 runs 13 residues. The CDR3 sequence is CASSWAGTGELFF. CDR3 bases: TGTGCCAGCAGCTGGGCGGGCACCGGGGAGCTGTTTTTT.

V gene TRBV5-4 combines with J gene TRBJ2-6; no definite D call. In germline, CDR1 is SGHNT, CDR2 YYREEE (reference sequence). The CDR3 is 16 amino acids. V was clipped by 4 bases and J by 2 bases, with 13 bases between them. As DNA, the CDR3 is TGTGCCAGCAGCCAAGAGGATCAGGCTGGGGCCAACGTCCTGACTTTC. It is translated as CASSQEDQAGANVLTF. Complete variable domain (other parts from reference TRBV5-4 and TRBJ2-6): ETGVTQSPTHLIKTRGQQVTLRCSSQSGHNTVSWYQQALGQGPQFIFQYYREEENGRGNFPPRFSGLQFPNYSSELNVNALELDDSALYLCASSQEDQAGANVLTFGAGSRLTVL.

The rearrangement uses TRBV7-9 and TRBJ2-7; 11 bases are a match to TRBD2. Trimming took 4 bases from V and 7 from J; bases not matched to a gene: 6. Germline CDR1 is SEHNR and CDR2 is FQNEAQ (reference sequence). The CDR3 spans 14 residues. The chain's CDR3 is CASSSRLAGWEQYF. CDR3 nucleotide sequence: TGTGCCAGCAGCTCCCGACTAGCGGGGTGGGAGCAGTACTTC.

The J gene is TRBJ2-1, the V gene TRBV7-6, with 7 bases that match TRBD1. Germline-derived CDR1 and CDR2 are SGHVS and FNYEAQ. V gave up 3 bases and J gave up 10 bases; unmatched junction bases: 9. The CDR3 length is 14 residues. The CDR3 sequence: CASSLAGGKEEQFF. The CDR3 coding sequence is TGTGCCAGCAGCTTGGCAGGGGGTAAGGAGGAGCAGTTCTTC.

The rearrangement joins TRBV11-3 to TRBJ1-1; D is ambiguous. Germline V gene lookup returns CDR1 SGHNT and CDR2 YENEEA. Trimming removed 5 bases at V and 4 bases at J, with 11 bases between. This CDR3 is built from 13 residues. CDR3: CASSNLGGTEAFF. In nucleotides, the CDR3 is TGTGCCAGCAGCAACTTAGGCGGCACTGAAGCTTTCTTT.

The rearrangement joins TRBV6-5 to TRBJ2-7; 7 nucleotides match TRBD1. Germline CDR1 is MNHEY and CDR2 is SVGAGI. The CDR3 spans 13 residues. V gave up 3 bases and J gave up 4 bases; unmatched junction bases: 3. Here the CDR3 DNA reads TGTGCCAGCAGTTATCAGGGGGTTTACGAGCAGTACTTC. As protein: CASSYQGVYEQYF.

The CDR3 protein is CASSVLGATNEKLFF. The CDR3 nucleotides are TGCGCCAGCAGCGTTCTAGGGGCAACTAATGAAAAACTGTTTTTT. The V and J genes are TRBV5-1 and TRBJ1-4; TRBD1 is a possible D gene (5 bases). CDR3 length: 15 amino acids. The germline V and J ends were trimmed by 4 bases and 0 bases, with 10 bases remaining between them. CDR1 and CDR2 (germline): SGHRS, YFSETQ.

The chain combines TRBV6-5 with TRBJ1-1; D ambiguous. V shed 7 bases and J shed 1 base, with 13 bases lying between them. Germline V CDR1 and CDR2: MNHEY, SVGAGI. This CDR3 spans 14 amino acids. The CDR3 bases are TGTGCCAGCACTGTAACTCATGAGAACACTGAAGCTTTCTTT. The encoded protein is CASTVTHENTEAFF.

The V call is TRBV2, the J call TRBJ2-1; TRBD2 matches at 10 bases. V lost 3 bases and J lost 6; bases outside the gene matches: 5. Germline V gene sequence: CDR1 SNHLY, CDR2 FYNNEI. The CDR3 is 15 amino acids. The CDR3 bases are TGTGCCAGCAGTGAGCCTAGCGGGGGAGGCAATGAGCAGTTCTTC. Translating it yields CASSEPSGGGNEQFF.

This chain joins TRBV19 and TRBJ1-2, with D uncertain. Trimming took off 3 bases at V and 2 bases at J, with 16 bases between the two ends. Germline lookup yields CDR1 LNHDA and CDR2 SQIVND (reference sequence). This CDR3 is built from 16 residues. CDR3 coding DNA: TGTGCCAGTAGTATCACACCCCTCCCCATCAACTATGGCTACACCTTC. The encoded protein is CASSITPLPINYGYTF.

V usage is TRBV6-6 and J usage is TRBJ1-2, with a tentative D call TRBD1 (6 bases). Per germline, CDR1 MNHNY and CDR2 SVGAGI (reference sequence). V was pared by 4 bases and J by 2 bases, with 14 bases between. The CDR3 is 15 amino acids. The CDR3 DNA is TGTGCCAGCAGTTCAGGCAGGGGACCCAACTATGGCTACACCTTC. Translated: CASSSGRGPNYGYTF.

The table lists this clone with a few counts. The chain uses TRBV13 and TRBJ2-2, with no clear D. Germline V gene lookup returns CDR1 PRHDT and CDR2 FYEKMQ (reference sequence). The V end was cut by 5 bases, the J end by 3 bases, with 10 bases between. The CDR3 covers 14 residues. The CDR3 sequence: CASSLDSHTGELFF. DNA for the CDR3: TGTGCCAGCAGCCTAGACTCGCACACCGGGGAGCTGTTTTTT. Complete variable domain (other parts from reference TRBV13 and TRBJ2-2): AAGVIQSPRHLIKEKRETATLKCYPIPRHDTVYWYQQGPGQDPQFLISFYEKMQSDKGSIPDRFSAQQFSDYHSELNMSSLELGDSALYFCASSLDSHTGELFFGEGSRLTVL.

CDR3 nucleotide sequence: TGTGCCAGCAGACTCTCCTACGAGCAGTACTTC. Encoded protein: CASRLSYEQYF. This chain links TRBV5-5 with TRBJ2-7; D not certain. The CDR3 has 11 residues. The V end was cut by 5 bases, the J end by 0 bases, with 3 bases between. Per germline, CDR1 SGHKS and CDR2 YYEKEE (reference sequence). Variable domain in full (rest from reference TRBV5-5 and TRBJ2-7): DAGVTQSPTHLIKTRGQQVTLRCSPISGHKSVSWYQQVLGQGPQFIFQYYEKEERGRGNFPDRFSARQFPNYSSELNVNALLLGDSALYLCASRLSYEQYFGPGTRLTVT.

The chain couples TRBV6-5 to TRBJ2-7; D is unclear. CDR1 and CDR2 from the germline V gene are MNHEY and SVGAGI. V was trimmed by 5 bases and J by 0 bases, leaving 11 bases between them. This CDR3 has 14 residues. The CDR3 here is CASSHEIYSYEQYF. CDR3 sequence (DNA): TGTGCCAGCAGTCATGAGATTTACTCCTACGAGCAGTACTTC.

This chain links TRBV7-9 with TRBJ1-2; D unclear. Germline lookup yields CDR1 SEHNR and CDR2 FQNEAQ (reference sequence). Trimming pared 1 base from V and 4 bases from J, leaving 19 bases between. The CDR3 length is 17 residues. The CDR3 sequence is CASSLEYKLWAPYGYTF. In DNA form, the CDR3 reads TGTGCCAGCAGCTTAGAATATAAACTGTGGGCGCCCTATGGCTACACCTTC.

In its sample, this clone was seen once. This rearrangement joins TRBV7-3 to TRBJ2-3, with TRBD1 matching over 9 bases. Germline-derived CDR1 and CDR2 are SGHTA and FQGTGA. CDR3 length: 15 amino acids. The V and J ends lost 3 bases and 6 bases, in that order; junction bases with no gene match: 7. The CDR3 reads CASSFTHRGLDTQYF. CDR3 DNA sequence: TGTGCCAGCAGCTTCACCCACAGGGGGCTGGATACGCAGTATTTT.

The V gene is TRBV6-6, the J gene TRBJ2-1; 7 positions match TRBD2. This CDR3 spans 14 amino acids. Losses at the gene ends were 2 bases for V and 9 bases for J; bases not matched to a gene: 7. Per germline, CDR1 MNHNY and CDR2 SVGAGI (reference sequence). CDR3 amino acids: CASSYAGVGIEQFF. The CDR3 DNA sequence: TGTGCCAGCAGTTACGCGGGGGTGGGAATTGAGCAGTTCTTC.

For the CDR3, the DNA is TGTGCCAGCTCGCCGGATGGCGGGTTGTACAATGAGCAGTTCTTC. It encodes CASSPDGGLYNEQFF. The J gene is TRBJ2-1, the V gene TRBV18; weak D call: TRBD2 (5 bases). CDR1 is KGHSH, CDR2 LQKENI, per germline. The ends were cut back, 6 bases at V and 4 bases at J, with 16 bases in the middle. CDR3 length equals 15 residues.

The V call is TRBV9, the J call TRBJ1-2; a weak D match, TRBD1 (5 bases). The V end lost 2 bases, the J end lost 2 bases, and 7 bases lay between the germline ends. The germline V gene has CDR1 SGDLS and CDR2 YYNGEE. There are 13 residues in the CDR3. CDR3 nucleotides: TGTGCCAGCAGCGTCAGACAGAACTATGGCTACACCTTC. Its translation is CASSVRQNYGYTF.

V and J are TRBV6-4 and TRBJ1-5; tentative D call: TRBD1 (5 bases). CDR3 length equals 16 residues. Germline V gene lookup returns CDR1 MRHNA and CDR2 SNTAGT. Between the trimmed V and J ends, which lost 0 bases and 4 bases, there was a span of 13 bases. The CDR3 is CASSDSKGRANQPQHF. In nucleotides, the CDR3 is TGTGCCAGCAGTGACTCTAAGGGGCGGGCTAATCAGCCCCAGCATTTT.